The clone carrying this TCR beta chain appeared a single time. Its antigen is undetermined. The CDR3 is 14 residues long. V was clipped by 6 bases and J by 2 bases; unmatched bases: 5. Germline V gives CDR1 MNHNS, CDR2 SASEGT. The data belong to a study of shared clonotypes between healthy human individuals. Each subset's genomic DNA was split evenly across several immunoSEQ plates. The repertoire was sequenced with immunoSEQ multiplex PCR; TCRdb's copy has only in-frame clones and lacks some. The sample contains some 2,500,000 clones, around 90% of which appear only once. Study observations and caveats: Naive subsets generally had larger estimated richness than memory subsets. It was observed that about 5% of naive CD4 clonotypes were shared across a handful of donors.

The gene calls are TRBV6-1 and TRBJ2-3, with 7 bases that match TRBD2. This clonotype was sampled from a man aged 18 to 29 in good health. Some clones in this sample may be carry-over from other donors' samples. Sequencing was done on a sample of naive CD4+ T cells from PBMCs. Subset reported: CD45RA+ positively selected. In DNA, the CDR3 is TGTGCCAGCAGCCCGGGAGGATCCACAGATACGCAGTATTTT. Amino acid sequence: CASSPGGSTDTQYF.